This T cell receptor beta chain was observed in a study of read filtering for tumor transcriptome and immune sequencing. Every patient had bone marrow sampled while the disease was active. The ends were cut back, 2 bases at V and 2 bases at J, with 6 bases in the middle. The CDR3 consists of 12 residues. The germline gives CDR1 DFQATT, CDR2 SNEGSKA (reference sequence). The sample holds many counts of this clonotype. From approximately 430 ng of RNA, a library with molecular barcoded alpha/delta and beta/gamma adaptors was made. TCRdb re-called the reads through MiXCR, storing one row per CDR3 protein. The sample records around 140,000 distinct CDR3 sequences, about 13% being singletons.

Sample: a population of CD138-negative cells sorted from bone marrow. This sequence was found in a donor over 35 with multiple myeloma. This chain uses TRBV20-1 with TRBJ2-5, with D unresolved. In DNA, the CDR3 is TGCAGTGCTAGAAAGTGGCAAGAGACCCAGTACTTC. It yields the protein CSARKWQETQYF.